This TCR beta chain appears in the sequencing data of a study of CD4+ T cells in melanoma. The method was immunoSEQ multiplex PCR; TCRdb's version includes in-frame clones alone and lacks a portion of them. The sample includes over 10,000 clones, 60% to 85% of them seen just once. The study's findings and limits: A reported correlation linked neoantigen-specific CD4+ T cells to CD8+, macrophage and B cell function. Neoantigen-specific CD4+ T cells in melanoma reportedly had diverse differentiation states.

Germline CDR1 reads MRHNA; CDR2 reads SNTAGT. The CDR3 has 17 residues. The ends were cut back, 9 bases at V and 4 bases at J, with 25 bases in the middle. About this clone itself: Its antigen is unidentified.

Specimen: cells from a culture (not recorded whether cultured in vitro). The sequence derives from a human donor with melanoma. The V gene is TRBV6-4, the J gene TRBJ1-3; weak D call: TRBD1 (5 bases). The CDR3 here is CARGTLTVSLRGNTIYF. In DNA form, the CDR3 reads TGTGCCAGAGGAACTCTGACAGTTTCCCTGAGGGGAAACACCATATATTTT.